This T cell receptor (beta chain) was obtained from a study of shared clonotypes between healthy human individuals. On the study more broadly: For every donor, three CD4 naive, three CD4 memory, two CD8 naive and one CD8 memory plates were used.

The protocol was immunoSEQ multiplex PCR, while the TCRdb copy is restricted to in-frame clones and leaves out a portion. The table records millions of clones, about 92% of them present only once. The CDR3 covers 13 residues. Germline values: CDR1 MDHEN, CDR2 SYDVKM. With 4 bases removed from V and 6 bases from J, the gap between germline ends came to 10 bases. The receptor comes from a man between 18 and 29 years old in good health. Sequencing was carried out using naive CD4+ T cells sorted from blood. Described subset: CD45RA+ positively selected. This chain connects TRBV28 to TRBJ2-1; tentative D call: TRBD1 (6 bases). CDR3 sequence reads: CASSSGVANEQFF. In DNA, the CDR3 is TGTGCCAGCAGTTCAGGGGTAGCCAATGAGCAGTTCTTC.